Presented here are 29 T cell receptor beta chains from one specimen sequenced in a study of blood T cell repertoires in COVID-19. Using immunoSEQ multiplex PCR, the repertoire was profiled, and TCRdb retains in-frame clones only, with some absent. The sample has hundreds of thousands of clones, roughly 90% seen once. Sequenced sample: PBMCs or T cells enriched from blood (not recorded which). Receptors were obtained from a woman in her forties who had recovered from COVID-19.

V gene TRBV7-8 combines with J gene TRBJ2-2; tentative D call: TRBD2 (5 bases). The ends were cut back, 1 base at V and 2 bases at J, with 14 bases in the middle. The CDR3 covers 17 residues. CDR1 and CDR2 from the germline V gene are SGHVS and FQNEAQ. The CDR3 spells CASSLGITRENTGELFF. In DNA form, the CDR3 reads TGTGCCAGCAGCTTAGGGATAACGAGGGAAAACACCGGGGAGCTGTTTTTT.

The V call is TRBV20-1, the J call TRBJ2-3; the D is unclear. Trimming took 3 bases from V and 0 from J, leaving 7 bases between them. The germline V gene encodes CDR1 DFQATT and CDR2 SNEGSKA (reference sequence). The CDR3 loop spans 13 amino acids. CDR3 sequence: CSASYVSTDTQYF. CDR3 bases: TGCAGTGCTAGTTATGTAAGCACAGATACGCAGTATTTT.

J is TRBJ1-2 and V is TRBV25-1, with 8 bases aligning to TRBD1. Trimming at V came to 3 bases and at J to 7 bases, leaving 13 bases not matched to a gene. The CDR3 totals 16 residues. CDR1 is MGHDK and CDR2 is SYGVNS in the germline V gene. CDR3 DNA sequence: TGTGCCAGCAGTGATAAGACAGGGGTTTCGGTGGGTGGCTACACCTTC. Translated: CASSDKTGVSVGGYTF.

This clone was counted once. The V call is TRBV9, the J call TRBJ1-3; the D gene is possibly TRBD1 (5 bases). V lost 2 bases, J lost 0 bases, and 12 bases lay in between. Germline V gives CDR1 SGDLS, CDR2 YYNGEE. The CDR3 is 16 amino acids. The DNA for the CDR3 is TGTGCCAGCAGCGTCGCGGACACGAGCTCTGGAAACACCATATATTTT. Translation gives CASSVADTSSGNTIYF.

Here the CDR3 DNA reads TGTGCCAGCAGCCTCATTCTCGGGGGGTGGACTGAAGCTTTCTTT. Translated, it gives CASSLILGGWTEAFF. This chain connects TRBV3-1 (or the pseudogene TRBV3-2) to TRBJ1-1; weak D call: TRBD1 (5 bases). This CDR3 region has 15 residues. Germline V gene data show CDR1 as LGHDT and CDR2 as YNNKEL (reference sequence). With 4 bases removed from V and 5 bases from J, the gap between germline ends came to 17 bases.

This chain joins TRBV15 and TRBJ1-6; 7 nucleotides agree with TRBD1. The CDR3 spans 17 residues. Germline assignment: CDR1 LNHNV and CDR2 YYDKDF (reference sequence). After removal of 2 bases from V and 7 bases from J, the junction contained 11 bases not matched to a gene. CDR3 nucleotides: TGTGCCACCAGCAGACCAATAACAGGGGCCGGGAATTCACCCCTCCACTTT. This encodes CATSRPITGAGNSPLHF.

This chain links TRBV30 with TRBJ2-3, with TRBD2 as a possible D gene (6 bases). The CDR3 spans 16 residues. The germline V gene encodes CDR1 GTSNPN and CDR2 SVGIG (reference sequence). The V gene lost 1 base and the J gene lost 6 bases, with 20 bases spanning the gap. The CDR3 spells CAWSGVLATHRDTQYF. The CDR3 nucleotides are TGTGCCTGGAGTGGGGTTCTAGCGACCCACCGTGATACGCAGTATTTT. Using reference TRBV30 and TRBJ2-3 for the parts outside the CDR3, the full variable domain is SQTIHQWPATLVQPVGSPLSLECTVEGTSNPNLYWYRQAAGRGLQLLFYSVGIGQISSEVPQNLSASRPQDRQFILSSKKLLLSDSGFYLCAWSGVLATHRDTQYFGPGTRLTVL.

This chain joins TRBV10-3 and TRBJ2-1; D possibly corresponds to TRBD2 (6 bases). V was trimmed by 2 bases and J by 5 bases, leaving 16 bases between them. There are 16 residues in the CDR3. The germline gives CDR1 ENHRY, CDR2 SYGVKD. The CDR3 nucleotides are TGTGCCATCAGTGAGAGGTATTTAGGCGGGAACAATGAGCAGTTCTTC. Protein sequence: CAISERYLGGNNEQFF.

The chain joins TRBV10-2 to TRBJ1-6, with D maybe TRBD1 (5 bases). V was trimmed by 3 bases and J by 8 bases, leaving 8 bases between them. This CDR3 contains 13 residues. Germline values: CDR1 WSHSY, CDR2 SAAADI. CDR3 sequence (DNA): TGCGCCAGCAGTGACAGGGTGGATTCACCCCTCCACTTT. Amino acid sequence: CASSDRVDSPLHF.

This chain joins TRBV7-6 and TRBJ1-2; 9 bases line up with TRBD1. Germline V gene data show CDR1 as SGHVS and CDR2 as FNYEAQ. Germline trimming cut 5 bases from V and 6 bases from J; bases unmatched to any gene: 7. The CDR3 runs to 14 residues. CDR3 region: CASSPGTGLNGYTF. The CDR3 DNA follows: TGTGCCAGCAGCCCCGGGACAGGGCTGAATGGCTACACCTTC. Supplemented by reference TRBV7-6 and TRBJ1-2, the full variable domain reads GAGVSQSPRYKVTKRGQDVALRCDPISGHVSLYWYRQALGQGPEFLTYFNYEAQQDKSGLPNDRFSAERPEGSISTLTIQRTEQRDSAMYRCASSPGTGLNGYTFGSGTRLTVV.

The genes are TRBV19 and TRBJ1-5; D unclear. The V and J ends lost 5 bases and 4 bases respectively, with 21 bases between them. The length of the CDR3 is 17 residues. Germline V gene lookup returns CDR1 LNHDA and CDR2 SQIVND (reference sequence). The CDR3 loop reads CASSGGWRLPDNQPQHF. In DNA form, the CDR3 reads TGTGCCAGTAGTGGAGGGTGGCGGTTGCCGGATAATCAGCCCCAGCATTTT.

V gene TRBV24-1 combines with J gene TRBJ2-1; 9 bases line up with TRBD1. From germline, CDR1 is KGHDR and CDR2 SFDVKD. CDR3 length: 15 amino acids. With V trimmed by 9 bases and J by 7 bases, 12 bases remained unmatched. DNA for the CDR3: TGTGCCACCGTTGGAACAGGGGGCGATACGAATGAGCAGTTCTTC. Protein product: CATVGTGGDTNEQFF.

This clone was picked up a small number of times. The gene calls are TRBV7-9 and TRBJ2-1; D is undetermined. CDR3 length: 14 amino acids. Looked up from germline, CDR1 is SEHNR and CDR2 is FQNEAQ (reference sequence). V was shortened by 1 base and J by 2 bases, with 6 bases between the two germline ends. CDR3 bases: TGTGCCAGCAGCTTAGGGTCAGCCTACAATGAGCAGTTCTTC. Translated, it gives CASSLGSAYNEQFF.

This clone occurred once. The J gene is TRBJ2-6, the V gene TRBV5-1; no clear D. This CDR3 is 14 amino acids long. Germline V gene lookup returns CDR1 SGHRS and CDR2 YFSETQ. The V end was cut by 2 bases, the J end by 0 bases, with 3 bases between. CDR3 protein: CASSLYSGANVLTF. The CDR3 DNA is TGCGCCAGCAGCTTATACTCTGGGGCCAACGTCCTGACTTTC.

The chain has TRBV9 and TRBJ2-1; 13 nucleotides match TRBD2. The CDR3 consists of 18 residues. The ends lost 2 bases at V and 0 bases at J; junction bases unmatched: 5. Germline V gene lookup returns CDR1 SGDLS and CDR2 YYNGEE. CDR3 loop: CASSVPRTSGSSYNEQFF. The CDR3 DNA is TGTGCCAGCAGCGTCCCACGGACTAGCGGGAGCTCCTACAATGAGCAGTTCTTC.

This chain links TRBV25-1 with TRBJ2-5; D is possibly TRBD1 (6 bases). CDR3 size: 12 residues. With 7 bases removed from V and 7 bases from J, the gap between germline ends came to 13 bases. Germline assignment: CDR1 MGHDK and CDR2 SYGVNS. CDR3 in DNA: TGTGCCAGCAATACAGGGTTTGCGACCCAGTACTTC. It codes for CASNTGFATQYF.

The chain couples TRBV7-3 to TRBJ2-1; 8 nucleotides match TRBD2. The V gene end was trimmed by 0 bases and the J gene end by 8 bases; junction bases not matched to a gene: 9. From germline, CDR1 is SGHTA and CDR2 FQGTGA. This CDR3 has 16 amino acids. CDR3 protein: CASSLTPSGRGDEQFF. DNA for the CDR3: TGTGCCAGCAGCTTAACGCCAAGCGGGAGAGGGGATGAGCAGTTCTTC. Supplemented by reference TRBV7-3 and TRBJ2-1, the full variable domain reads GAGVSQTPSNKVTEKGKYVELRCDPISGHTALYWYRQSLGQGPEFLIYFQGTGAADDSGLPNDRFFAVRPEGSVSTLKIQRTERGDSAVYLCASSLTPSGRGDEQFFGPGTRLTVL.

This rearrangement joins TRBV3-1 (or the pseudogene TRBV3-2) to TRBJ1-4, with 10 positions matching TRBD1. Germline CDR1 and CDR2: LGHDT and YNNKEL (reference sequence). The trim removed 5 bases at V and 4 bases at J, leaving 4 bases unmatched. The CDR3 consists of 15 residues. CDR3 coding DNA: TGTGCCAGCAGCGGCTGGGACAGGGGTAATGAAAAACTGTTTTTT. Encoded protein: CASSGWDRGNEKLFF.

J is TRBJ2-5 and V is TRBV18; 10 bases are shared with TRBD2. Trimming removed 2 bases from V and 6 bases from J; junction bases left unmatched: 6. Germline V CDR1 and CDR2: KGHSH, LQKENI. This CDR3 spans 15 amino acids. This CDR3 is CASSPGTSERKTQYF. The CDR3 DNA reads TGTGCCAGCTCACCAGGGACTAGCGAGAGGAAGACCCAGTACTTC.

The V call is TRBV7-6, the J call TRBJ2-7, with D possibly being TRBD2 (6 bases). The germline V gene has CDR1 SGHVS and CDR2 FNYEAQ. Trimming removed 8 bases from V and 4 bases from J, with 15 bases in between. The CDR3 extends over 13 amino acids. CDR3 bases: TGTGCCAGCGGGGGAGGAGTCGGGTACGAGCAGTACTTC. This translates into CASGGGVGYEQYF. Complete variable domain (other parts from reference TRBV7-6 and TRBJ2-7): GAGVSQSPRYKVTKRGQDVALRCDPISGHVSLYWYRQALGQGPEFLTYFNYEAQQDKSGLPNDRFSAERPEGSISTLTIQRTEQRDSAMYRCASGGGVGYEQYFGPGTRLTVT.

The chain employs TRBV6-2 or TRBV6-3 and TRBJ1-1, with D maybe TRBD1 (5 bases). The CDR3 sequence is 14 residues long. Looked up from germline, CDR1 is MNHEY and CDR2 is SVGEGT. V was cut by 5 bases and J by 0 bases, with 10 bases left in between. This CDR3 reads CASSRQILNTEAFF. In DNA, the CDR3 is TGTGCCAGCAGTCGACAGATCCTGAACACTGAAGCTTTCTTT.

The gene calls are TRBV29-1 and TRBJ1-2; 8 bases fit TRBD1. The germline gives CDR1 SQVTM, CDR2 ANQGSEA. The CDR3 is 12 amino acids. V was pared by 7 bases and J by 6 bases, with 7 bases of the junction left unmatched. The CDR3, as DNA: TGCAGCGCTACGGGACAGGTTGATGGCTACACCTTC. This gives the protein CSATGQVDGYTF.

The chain uses TRBV15 and TRBJ1-6; weak D call: TRBD1 (5 bases). This CDR3 has 16 residues. With 0 bases removed from V and 4 bases from J, the gap between germline ends came to 10 bases. CDR1 LNHNV and CDR2 YYDKDF come from the germline V gene (reference sequence). The CDR3 loop reads CATSRDVTAYNSPLHF. The DNA for the CDR3 is TGTGCCACCAGCAGAGATGTGACAGCTTATAATTCACCCCTCCACTTT. The full variable domain, in which reference TRBV15 and TRBJ1-6 provide the parts outside the CDR3, is DAMVIQNPRYQVTQFGKPVTLSCSQTLNHNVMYWYQQKSSQAPKLLFHYYDKDFNNEADTPDNFQSRRPNTSFCFLDIRSPGLGDTAMYLCATSRDVTAYNSPLHFGNGTRLTVT.

In this sample, this clone turned up once. The chain joins TRBV10-2 to TRBJ2-1, with 9 nucleotides matching TRBD2. V lost 2 bases and J lost 8; bases outside the gene matches: 10. This CDR3 comprises 16 residues. The V gene's germline CDR1 is WSHSY and CDR2 SAAADI. The CDR3 is CASSEESSGIGHEQFF. The CDR3 region has the DNA TGCGCCAGCAGTGAGGAGTCTAGCGGGATAGGGCATGAGCAGTTCTTC.

The V and J genes are TRBV19 and TRBJ1-5; 8 bases map to TRBD1. The germline CDR1 and CDR2 sequences are LNHDA and SQIVND (reference sequence). V shed 5 bases and J 7 bases; nucleotides not matched to a gene: 13. The CDR3 is 16 amino acids. In DNA, the CDR3 is TGTGCCAGTAGTCCAAACCTGGACAGGGTGAAACAGCCCCAGCATTTT. Protein: CASSPNLDRVKQPQHF.

This chain connects TRBV7-9 to TRBJ1-2; 8 nucleotides line up with TRBD1. Germline trimming cut 2 bases from V and 3 bases from J; bases unmatched to any gene: 5. There are 15 residues in the CDR3. In germline, CDR1 is SEHNR, CDR2 FQNEAQ (reference sequence). The CDR3 DNA reads as TGTGCCAGCAGCTTACTGGGACAGGAAGACTATGGCTACACCTTC. Translating gives CASSLLGQEDYGYTF.

The chain joins TRBV6-5 to TRBJ1-5, with D unclear. The germline V and J ends were trimmed by 4 bases and 3 bases, with 4 bases remaining between them. This CDR3 region has 12 residues. Germline CDR1 is MNHEY and CDR2 is SVGAGI. The CDR3 protein is CASSFINQPQHF. CDR3 DNA: TGTGCCAGCAGTTTCATCAATCAGCCCCAGCATTTT.

The rearrangement uses TRBV18 and TRBJ2-5; 11 bases fit TRBD2. The CDR3 extends over 16 amino acids. The V and J ends lost 0 bases and 3 bases, in that order; junction bases with no gene match: 3. Germline CDR1 is KGHSH and CDR2 is LQKENI. The CDR3 here is CASSPPGLAGKETQYF. CDR3 coding DNA: TGTGCCAGCTCACCACCTGGACTAGCGGGCAAAGAGACCCAGTACTTC. The entire variable domain, with the rest obtained from reference TRBV18 and TRBJ2-5, is as follows: NAGVMQNPRHLVRRRGQEARLRCSPMKGHSHVYWYRQLPEEGLKFMVYLQKENIIDESGMPKERFSAEFPKEGPSILRIQQVVRGDSAAYFCASSPPGLAGKETQYFGPGTRLLVL.

This chain links TRBV15 with TRBJ1-1, with D tentatively TRBD1 (6 bases). V dropped 3 bases and J dropped 4 bases, with 15 bases sitting between them. The CDR3 contains 15 residues. The V gene's germline CDR1 is LNHNV and CDR2 YYDKDF (reference sequence). Here the CDR3 DNA reads TGTGCCACCAGCAGCTGGGACACCGGGCCCACTGAAGCTTTCTTT. It yields the protein CATSSWDTGPTEAFF.